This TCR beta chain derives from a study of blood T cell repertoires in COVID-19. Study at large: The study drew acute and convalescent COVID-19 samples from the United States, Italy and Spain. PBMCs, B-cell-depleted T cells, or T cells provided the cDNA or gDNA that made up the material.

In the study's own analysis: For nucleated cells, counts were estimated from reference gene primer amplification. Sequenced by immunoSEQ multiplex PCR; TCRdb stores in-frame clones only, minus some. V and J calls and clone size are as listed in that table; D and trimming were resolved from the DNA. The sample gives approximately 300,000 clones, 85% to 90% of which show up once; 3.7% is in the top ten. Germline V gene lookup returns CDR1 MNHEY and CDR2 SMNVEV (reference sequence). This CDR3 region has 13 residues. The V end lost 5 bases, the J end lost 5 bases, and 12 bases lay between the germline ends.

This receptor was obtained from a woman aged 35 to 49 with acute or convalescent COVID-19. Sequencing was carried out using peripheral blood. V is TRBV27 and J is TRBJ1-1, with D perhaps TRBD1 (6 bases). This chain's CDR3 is CASSTGLGTEAFF. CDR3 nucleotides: TGTGCCAGCAGTACAGGGCTGGGGACTGAAGCTTTCTTT.